The TCR beta chain described here comes from a study of blood T cell repertoires in COVID-19. Overall study: Whether acute or convalescent, the COVID-19 samples came from the United States, Italy and Spain. From T cells, B-cell-depleted T cells, or PBMCs came the material, which was cDNA or gDNA.

As handled by the study authors: For nucleated cells, counts were estimated from reference gene primer amplification. Sequencing was performed with immunoSEQ multiplex PCR; in TCRdb, only in-frame clones are kept and a portion is missing. D and trimming come from the DNA, and the V and J calls and clone size come from that table. The table lists around 46,000 clones, approximately 83% of them singletons. The CDR3 covers 14 residues. The V gene end was trimmed by 5 bases and the J gene end by 7 bases; junction bases not matched to a gene: 5. Looked up from germline, CDR1 is SEHNR and CDR2 is FQNEAQ (reference sequence). In this sample, this clone turned up a few times.

This sequence originates from a human donor in a cohort sampled during active COVID-19. The donor label of this sample is uncertain. The rearrangement joins TRBV7-9 to TRBJ1-4; 9 bases fit TRBD1. Sequenced material: peripheral blood. The CDR3 loop is CASSQGQGREKLFF. The CDR3 DNA follows: TGTGCCAGCAGCCAGGGACAGGGTCGTGAAAAACTGTTTTTT.